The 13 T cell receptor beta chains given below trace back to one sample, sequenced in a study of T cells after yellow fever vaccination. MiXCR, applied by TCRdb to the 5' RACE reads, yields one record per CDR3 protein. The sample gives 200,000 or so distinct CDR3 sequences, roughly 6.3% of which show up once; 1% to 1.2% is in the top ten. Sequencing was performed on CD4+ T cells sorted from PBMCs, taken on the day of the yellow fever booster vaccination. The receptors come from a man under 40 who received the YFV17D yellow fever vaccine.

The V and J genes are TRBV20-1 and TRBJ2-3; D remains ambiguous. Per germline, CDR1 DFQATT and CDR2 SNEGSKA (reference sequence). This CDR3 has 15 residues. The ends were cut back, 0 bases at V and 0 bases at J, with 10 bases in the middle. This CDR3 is CSARDLDRSTDTQYF. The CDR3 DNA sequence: TGCAGTGCTAGAGATCTTGACCGAAGCACAGATACGCAGTATTTT.

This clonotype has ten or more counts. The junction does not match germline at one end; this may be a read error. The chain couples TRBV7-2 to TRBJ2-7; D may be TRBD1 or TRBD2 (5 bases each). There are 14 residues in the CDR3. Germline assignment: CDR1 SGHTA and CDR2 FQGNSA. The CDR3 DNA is TGTGCCAGCAGTTTAGATGGGGGACCCTACGAGCAGTACTTC. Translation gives CASSLDGGPYEQYF.

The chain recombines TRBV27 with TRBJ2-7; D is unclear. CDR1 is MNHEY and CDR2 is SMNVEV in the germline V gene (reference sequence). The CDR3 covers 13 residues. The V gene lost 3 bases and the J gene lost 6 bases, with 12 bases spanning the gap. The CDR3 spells CASSLEPRGEQYF. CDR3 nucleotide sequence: TGTGCCAGCAGTTTGGAGCCCCGAGGCGAGCAGTACTTC.

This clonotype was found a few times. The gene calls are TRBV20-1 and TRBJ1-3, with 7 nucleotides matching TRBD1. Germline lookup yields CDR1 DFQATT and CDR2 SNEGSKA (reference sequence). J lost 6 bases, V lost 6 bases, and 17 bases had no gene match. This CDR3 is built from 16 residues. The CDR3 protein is CSAGTGQTTGLNTIYF. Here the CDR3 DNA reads TGCAGTGCGGGCACGGGACAAACGACAGGGTTAAACACCATATATTTT.

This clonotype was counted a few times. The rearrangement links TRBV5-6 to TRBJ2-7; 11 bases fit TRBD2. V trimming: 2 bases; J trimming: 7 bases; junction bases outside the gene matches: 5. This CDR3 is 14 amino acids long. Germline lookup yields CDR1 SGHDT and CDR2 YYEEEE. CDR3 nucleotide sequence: TGTGCCAGCAGCTTACCGGGACTAGCGGTAGAGCAGTACTTC. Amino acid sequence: CASSLPGLAVEQYF.

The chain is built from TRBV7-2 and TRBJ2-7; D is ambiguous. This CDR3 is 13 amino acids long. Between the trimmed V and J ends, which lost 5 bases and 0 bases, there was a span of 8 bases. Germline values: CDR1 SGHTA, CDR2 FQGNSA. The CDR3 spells CASSPRLSYEQYF. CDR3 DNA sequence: TGTGCCAGCAGCCCCCGTCTCTCCTACGAGCAGTACTTC.

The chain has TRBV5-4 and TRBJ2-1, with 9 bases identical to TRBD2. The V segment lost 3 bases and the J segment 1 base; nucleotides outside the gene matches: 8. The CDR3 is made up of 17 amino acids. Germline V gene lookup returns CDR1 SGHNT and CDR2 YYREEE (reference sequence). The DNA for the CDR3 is TGTGCCAGCAGCTACATAGCGGGAGTCAGATCCTACAATGAGCAGTTCTTC. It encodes CASSYIAGVRSYNEQFF.

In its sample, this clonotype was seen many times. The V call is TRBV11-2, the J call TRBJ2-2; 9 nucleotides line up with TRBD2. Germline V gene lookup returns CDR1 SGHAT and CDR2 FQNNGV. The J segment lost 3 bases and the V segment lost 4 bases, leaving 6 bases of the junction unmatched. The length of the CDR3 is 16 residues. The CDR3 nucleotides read TGTGCCAGCAGCTCGTCGGCGGGAGGGTACACCGGGGAGCTGTTTTTT. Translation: CASSSSAGGYTGELFF.

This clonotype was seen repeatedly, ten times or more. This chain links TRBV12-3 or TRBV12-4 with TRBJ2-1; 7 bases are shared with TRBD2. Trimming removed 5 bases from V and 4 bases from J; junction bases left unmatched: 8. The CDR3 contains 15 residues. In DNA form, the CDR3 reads TGTGCCAGCAGTAGAATAGCGGGTCTTTACAATGAGCAGTTCTTC. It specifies CASSRIAGLYNEQFF.

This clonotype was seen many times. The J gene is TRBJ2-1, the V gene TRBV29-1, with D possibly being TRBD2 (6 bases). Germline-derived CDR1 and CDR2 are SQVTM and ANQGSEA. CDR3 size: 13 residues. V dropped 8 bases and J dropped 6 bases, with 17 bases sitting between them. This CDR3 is CSPFSGRGNEQFF. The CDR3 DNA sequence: TGCAGCCCTTTCTCTGGGCGGGGCAATGAGCAGTTCTTC.

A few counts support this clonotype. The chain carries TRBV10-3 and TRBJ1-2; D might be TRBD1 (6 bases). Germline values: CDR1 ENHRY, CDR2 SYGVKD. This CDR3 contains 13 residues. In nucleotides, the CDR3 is TGTGCGACTTCTCTCCGGACAGACTATGGCTACACCTTC. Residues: CATSLRTDYGYTF.

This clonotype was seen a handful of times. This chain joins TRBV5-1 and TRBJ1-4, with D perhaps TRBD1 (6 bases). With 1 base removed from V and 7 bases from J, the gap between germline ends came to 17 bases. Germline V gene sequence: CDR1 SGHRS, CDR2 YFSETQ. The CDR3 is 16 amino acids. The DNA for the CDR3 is TGCGCCAGCAGCTTGTCACAGGGCACTTCGGGTGAAAAACTGTTTTTT. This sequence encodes CASSLSQGTSGEKLFF.

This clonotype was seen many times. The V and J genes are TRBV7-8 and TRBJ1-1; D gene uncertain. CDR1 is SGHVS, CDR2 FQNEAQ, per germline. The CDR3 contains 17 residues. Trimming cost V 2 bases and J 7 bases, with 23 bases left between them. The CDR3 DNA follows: TGTGCCAGCAGCTTATTGACCGGCAACACTCCTTCCGGTGAAGCTTTCTTT. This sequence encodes CASSLLTGNTPSGEAFF.